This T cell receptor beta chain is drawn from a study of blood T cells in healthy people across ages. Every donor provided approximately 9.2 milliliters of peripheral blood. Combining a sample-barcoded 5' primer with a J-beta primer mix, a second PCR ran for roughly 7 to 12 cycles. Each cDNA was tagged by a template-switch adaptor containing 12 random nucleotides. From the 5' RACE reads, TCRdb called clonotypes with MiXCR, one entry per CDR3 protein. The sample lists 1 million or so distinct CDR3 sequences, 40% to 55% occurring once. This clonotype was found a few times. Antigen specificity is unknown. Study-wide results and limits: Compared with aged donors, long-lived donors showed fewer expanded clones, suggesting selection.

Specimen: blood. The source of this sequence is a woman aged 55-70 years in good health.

The CDR3 nucleotides are TGTGCCAGCAGTTTCGTGGGTCCCCGGCAGGAAGCTTTCTTT. Protein product: CASSFVGPRQEAFF. V and J are TRBV27 and TRBJ1-1; D gene uncertain. Germline V gene lookup returns CDR1 MNHEY and CDR2 SMNVEV (reference sequence). The V end was cut by 3 bases, the J end by 8 bases, with 16 bases between. CDR3 length: 14 residues.